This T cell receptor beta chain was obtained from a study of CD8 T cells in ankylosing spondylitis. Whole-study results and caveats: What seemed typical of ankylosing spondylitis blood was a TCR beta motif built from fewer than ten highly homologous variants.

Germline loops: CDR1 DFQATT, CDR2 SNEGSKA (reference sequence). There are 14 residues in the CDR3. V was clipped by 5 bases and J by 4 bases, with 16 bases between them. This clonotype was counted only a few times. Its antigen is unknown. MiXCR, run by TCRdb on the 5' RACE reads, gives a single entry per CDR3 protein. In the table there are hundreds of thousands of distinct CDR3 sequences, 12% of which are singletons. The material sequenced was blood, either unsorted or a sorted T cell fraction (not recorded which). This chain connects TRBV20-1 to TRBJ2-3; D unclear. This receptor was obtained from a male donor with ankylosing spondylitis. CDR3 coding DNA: TGCAGTGCTGGGCCGGAGCTGGTCCCAGATACGCAGTATTTT. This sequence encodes CSAGPELVPDTQYF.